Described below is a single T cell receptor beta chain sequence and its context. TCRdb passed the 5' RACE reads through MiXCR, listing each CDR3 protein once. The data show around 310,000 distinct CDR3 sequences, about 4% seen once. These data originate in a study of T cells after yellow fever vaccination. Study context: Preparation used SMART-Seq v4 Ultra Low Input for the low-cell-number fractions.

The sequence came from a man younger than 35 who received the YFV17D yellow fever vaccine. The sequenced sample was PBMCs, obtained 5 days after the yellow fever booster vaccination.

The CDR3: CASSQDFVGFERGAYEQYF. The CDR3 DNA reads TGCGCCAGCAGCCAAGATTTCGTGGGTTTCGAGCGGGGGGCCTACGAGCAGTACTTC. The genes are TRBV4-3 and TRBJ2-7; 9 nucleotides match TRBD2. Losses at the gene ends were 0 bases for V and 2 bases for J; bases not matched to a gene: 14. Germline CDR1 LGHNA, CDR2 YSLEER. CDR3 length: 19 amino acids.